These T cell receptor beta chains were read from a single sample in a study of Tregs in tolerant kidney transplant recipients. Using immunoSEQ multiplex PCR, the repertoire was profiled, and TCRdb retains in-frame clones only, with some absent. The table lists fewer than 80,000 clones, roughly 98% of them singletons. The sequencing here drew on Tregs from blood, taken before the transplant. These TCRs come from a human donor who received a combined kidney and bone marrow transplant. Each CDR3 is given with its conserved first and last residue. A D gene is named only where the DNA matches it firmly. Only some rows state a clone size, as once, few, many or a class for expanded clones.

size: NA
J: TRBJ1-6
length: 15
D: NA
V: TRBV5-1
DNA: TGCGCCAGCAGCTTGGCGCCAGGATATAATTCACCCCTCCACTTT
CDR3: CASSLAPGYNSPLHF

size: NA
J: TRBJ2-7
length: 14
D: TRBD1
V: TRBV11-2
DNA: TGTGCCAGCAGCCTGACAGGGAGTGGCTACGAGCAGTACTTC
CDR3: CASSLTGSGYEQYF

size: NA
J: TRBJ2-2
length: 13
D: TRBD2
V: TRBV7-6
DNA: TGTGCCAGCAGCCGGACTAGAACCGGGGAGCTGTTTTTT
CDR3: CASSRTRTGELFF

size: NA
J: TRBJ1-1
length: 14
D: NA
V: TRBV11-2
DNA: TGTGCCAGCAGACGTCCTCAGGGAGGGACTGAAGCTTTCTTT
CDR3: CASRRPQGGTEAFF

size: NA
J: TRBJ1-1
length: 15
D: NA
V: TRBV5-5
DNA: TGTGCCAGCAGCTTGGCCCTGGCGGGGTTTAGTGAAGCTTTCTTT
CDR3: CASSLALAGFSEAFF

size: once
J: TRBJ2-1
length: 14
D: TRBD2
V: TRBV15
DNA: TGTGCCACCAGGACGCGGGAGTCGTACAATGAGCAGTTCTTC
CDR3: CATRTRESYNEQFF

size: NA
J: TRBJ2-2
length: 13
D: NA
V: TRBV11-2
DNA: TGTGCCAGCAGCTTAGCAGGGACCGGGGAGCTGTTTTTT
CDR3: CASSLAGTGELFF

size: NA
J: TRBJ1-2
length: 14
D: NA
V: TRBV11-3
DNA: TGTGCCAGCAGCCCCGAGGCAGCTAACTATGGCTACACCTTC
CDR3: CASSPEAANYGYTF

size: NA
J: TRBJ2-7
length: 16
D: NA
V: TRBV11-2
DNA: TGTGCCAGCAGTTACGGCCCACAGGGTGAGGGCTACGAGCAGTACTTC
CDR3: CASSYGPQGEGYEQYF

size: NA
J: TRBJ2-7
length: 15
D: TRBD2
V: TRBV11-3
DNA: TGTGCCAGCAGCTTAGGGCTAGCGGGCCCCTACGAGCAGTACTTC
CDR3: CASSLGLAGPYEQYF

size: NA
J: TRBJ1-2
length: 13
D: NA
V: TRBV19
DNA: TGTGCCAGTAGTATCTCCGGGTTCTATGGCTACACCTTC
CDR3: CASSISGFYGYTF

size: NA
J: TRBJ1-1
length: 15
D: TRBD1
V: TRBV2
DNA: TGTGCCAGCAAGACTAACAGGGGAGGAAGCACTGAAGCTTTCTTT
CDR3: CASKTNRGGSTEAFF

size: NA
J: TRBJ2-1
length: 15
D: NA
V: TRBV4-1
DNA: TGCGCCAGCAGCCAAGACCCCGTTGGGGGGGCAAGGCAGTTCTTC
CDR3: CASSQDPVGGARQFF

size: NA
J: TRBJ2-3
length: 12
D: NA
V: TRBV29-1
DNA: TGCAGCGCCGGGGAGGCCACAGATACGCAGTATTTT
CDR3: CSAGEATDTQYF

size: NA
J: TRBJ1-2
length: 14
D: NA
V: TRBV30
DNA: TGTGCCTGGAGTTTAGGAGGGCGGGGTTTTGGCTACACCTTC
CDR3: CAWSLGGRGFGYTF

size: NA
J: TRBJ1-1
length: 18
D: TRBD1
V: TRBV5-1
DNA: TGCGCCAGCAGCTTGGTTCCCAGACAGGGCCATAATCAAGGAACGGCTTTCTTT
CDR3: CASSLVPRQGHNQGTAFF

size: once
J: TRBJ2-7
length: 15
D: TRBD1
V: TRBV27
DNA: TGTGCCAGCTCACTAAGAGGGACAGGGACCTACGAGCAGTACTTC
CDR3: CASSLRGTGTYEQYF

size: NA
J: TRBJ2-2
length: 14
D: NA
V: TRBV6-1
DNA: TGTGCCAGCAGTTGGGGGGGGGCCACCGGGGAGCTGTTTTTT
CDR3: CASSWGGATGELFF

size: once
J: TRBJ1-2
length: 14
D: NA
V: TRBV5-1
DNA: TGCGCCAGCAGCTTGGGAGGTCCCCTGAGAGGCTACACCTTC
CDR3: CASSLGGPLRGYTF

size: NA
J: TRBJ1-2
length: 14
D: NA
V: TRBV5-4
DNA: TGTGCCAGCAGCCAGCCTACAGGGAGCTATGGCTACACCTTC
CDR3: CASSQPTGSYGYTF

size: NA
J: TRBJ2-7
length: 15
D: TRBD1
V: TRBV4-3
DNA: TGCGCCAGCAGTGTGGGACAGGGAGGGGAATACGAGCAGTACTTC
CDR3: CASSVGQGGEYEQYF

size: NA
J: TRBJ2-3
length: 13
D: NA
V: TRBV7-2
DNA: TGTGCCAGCAGCTTTTACAAGACAGATACGCAGTATTTT
CDR3: CASSFYKTDTQYF

size: NA
J: TRBJ2-7
length: 12
D: NA
V: TRBV11-3
DNA: TGTGCCAGCAGCTTAGCGGCCTCGGGGCAGTACTTC
CDR3: CASSLAASGQYF

size: NA
J: TRBJ1-1
length: 13
D: TRBD1
V: TRBV5-1
DNA: TGCGCCAGCAGCGAGTTGACAGGGACTGAAGCTTTCTTT
CDR3: CASSELTGTEAFF

size: NA
J: TRBJ2-7
length: 13
D: TRBD2
V: TRBV6-5
DNA: TGTGCCAGCAGAACTAGCGGGATTGGTGAGCAGTACTTC
CDR3: CASRTSGIGEQYF

size: NA
J: TRBJ2-7
length: 11
D: NA
V: TRBV5-5
DNA: TGTGCCAGCAGCAAATACTACGAGCAGTACTTC
CDR3: CASSKYYEQYF

size: NA
J: TRBJ2-1
length: 15
D: TRBD2
V: TRBV7-6
DNA: TGTGCCAGCAGCGCGTTAGCGGGAGAAGTCGATGAGCAGTTCTTC
CDR3: CASSALAGEVDEQFF

size: NA
J: TRBJ2-1
length: 12
D: NA
V: TRBV7-9
DNA: TGTGCCAGCAGTGGGGCCATTAATGAGCAGTTCTTC
CDR3: CASSGAINEQFF

size: NA
J: TRBJ2-1
length: 14
D: TRBD2
V: TRBV5-1
DNA: TGCGCCAGCAGGGGGCTAGCGGGGTGGAATGAGCAGTTCTTC
CDR3: CASRGLAGWNEQFF

size: NA
J: TRBJ2-1
length: 16
D: NA
V: TRBV5-6
DNA: TGTGCCAGCAGCCCCCCCAGGGGGCGGGAGTGGGATGAGCAGTTCTTC
CDR3: CASSPPRGREWDEQFF

size: NA
J: TRBJ2-3
length: 14
D: NA
V: TRBV10-3
DNA: TGTGCCATCAGTCCTGGCCGGAGACGGGGGACGCAGTATTTT
CDR3: CAISPGRRRGTQYF

size: NA
J: TRBJ1-2
length: 16
D: TRBD1
V: TRBV7-6
DNA: TGTGCCAGCAGCTTACAGGTACGCCGGACAGGGAATGGCTACACCTTC
CDR3: CASSLQVRRTGNGYTF

size: NA
J: TRBJ2-2
length: 16
D: TRBD1
V: TRBV7-9
DNA: TGTGCCAGCACCCTGACAGGGGGCACGGACACCGGGGAGCTGTTTTTT
CDR3: CASTLTGGTDTGELFF